One and the same sample provided the 25 T cell receptor beta chains below, sequenced in a study of cytomegalovirus exposure and HLA in healthy donors. Here immunoSEQ multiplex PCR was the method, and the copy in TCRdb shows in-frame clones only, minus some. The data hold roughly 280,000 clones, with 86% observed a single time. The sample was PBMCs. Receptors were obtained from a woman aged 18-30 years in good health and CMV-seronegative.

The chain employs TRBV2 and TRBJ1-1; D remains ambiguous. CDR3 size: 14 residues. V lost 4 bases and J lost 1, with 10 bases in between. Germline CDR1 reads SNHLY; CDR2 reads FYNNEI. CDR3 amino acids: CASSVDRRNTEAFF. Written as DNA, the CDR3 is TGTGCCAGCAGTGTCGACCGGAGGAACACTGAAGCTTTCTTT.

The chain recombines TRBV4-1 with TRBJ2-1; D unresolved. V dropped 1 base and J dropped 5 bases, with 15 bases sitting between them. The germline V gene encodes CDR1 MGHRA and CDR2 YSYEKL. CDR3 length: 16 amino acids. The CDR3 loop is CASSQAARSPDNEQFF. CDR3 in DNA: TGCGCCAGCAGCCAAGCCGCGCGATCGCCCGACAATGAGCAGTTCTTC.

The chain employs TRBV12-5 and TRBJ2-5; TRBD2 matches at 7 bases. CDR3 length: 16 amino acids. Germline V lookup: CDR1 LGHNT, CDR2 FRNRAP. With 5 bases clipped from V and 9 bases from J, the junction kept 18 bases outside the gene matches. The CDR3 loop reads CASGLAQGEGKEAQYF. Written as DNA, the CDR3 is TGTGCTAGTGGTCTCGCTCAAGGGGAGGGAAAGGAGGCCCAGTACTTC.

The CDR3 DNA reads TGCAGCGTTTCCGGGACACAGAACACCGGGGAGCTGTTTTTT. Translated, it gives CSVSGTQNTGELFF. J is TRBJ2-2 and V is TRBV29-1, with D perhaps matching TRBD1 (6 bases). Germline CDR1 and CDR2: SQVTM and ANQGSEA. The V and J ends lost 5 bases and 1 base respectively, with 11 bases between them. There are 14 residues in the CDR3.

This sequence joins TRBV25-1 and TRBJ1-5; perhaps TRBD1 as D (5 bases). The CDR3 contains 16 residues. Germline assignment: CDR1 MGHDK and CDR2 SYGVNS. V gave up 4 bases and J gave up 2 bases, with 15 bases separating them. This chain's CDR3 is CASSAPGGTGNQPQHF. For the CDR3, the DNA is TGTGCCAGCAGTGCCCCTGGGGGGACCGGCAATCAGCCCCAGCATTTT.

The rearrangement joins TRBV30 to TRBJ1-1; 8 bases are a match to TRBD1. This CDR3 has 14 residues. The junction had 6 bases not matched to a gene; V was cut back by 2 bases and J by 4 bases. In germline, CDR1 is GTSNPN, CDR2 SVGIG (reference sequence). The CDR3 DNA reads TGTGCCTGGAGTAGCGGACAGGGTAGCACTGAAGCTTTCTTT. Translation gives CAWSSGQGSTEAFF. Full variable domain (rest looked up from reference TRBV30 and TRBJ1-1): SQTIHQWPATLVQPVGSPLSLECTVEGTSNPNLYWYRQAAGRGLQLLFYSVGIGQISSEVPQNLSASRPQDRQFILSSKKLLLSDSGFYLCAWSSGQGSTEAFFGQGTRLTVV.

The rearrangement links TRBV2 to TRBJ2-6; the D gene is possibly TRBD1 (6 bases). The CDR3 totals 15 residues. V lost 10 bases, J lost 4 bases, and 17 bases lay in between. Germline assignment: CDR1 SNHLY and CDR2 FYNNEI. The CDR3: CATYQGPSGANVLTF. The CDR3 coding sequence is TGTGCCACATATCAGGGGCCCTCCGGGGCCAACGTCCTGACTTTC.

This clone was seen once. The chain employs TRBV7-2 and TRBJ1-6; a weak D match, TRBD1 (6 bases). The CDR3 contains 15 residues. V was trimmed by 1 base and J by 6 bases, leaving 10 bases between them. CDR1 and CDR2 from the germline V gene are SGHTA and FQGNSA. The CDR3 sequence is CASSLGGHRNSPLHF. The CDR3 DNA reads as TGTGCCAGCAGCTTAGGGGGACACCGTAATTCACCCCTCCACTTT.

This chain connects TRBV5-5 to TRBJ1-3, with 8 bases aligning to TRBD1. The germline CDR1 and CDR2 sequences are SGHKS and YYEKEE (reference sequence). V shed 4 bases, J shed 4 bases, and the junction held 7 bases outside the gene matches. The CDR3 has 15 amino acids. The CDR3 reads CASSPQGAQGNTIYF. In nucleotides, the CDR3 is TGTGCCAGCAGCCCTCAGGGGGCGCAGGGAAACACCATATATTTT.

V usage is TRBV5-1 and J usage is TRBJ2-1; 7 nucleotides line up with TRBD1. The V segment lost 4 bases and the J segment 0 bases; nucleotides outside the gene matches: 10. The length of the CDR3 is 17 residues. Germline CDR1 reads SGHRS; CDR2 reads YFSETQ. For the CDR3, the DNA is TGCGCCAGCAGCCTGCCTCGACAGGGACGCTCCTACAATGAGCAGTTCTTC. Translated, it gives CASSLPRQGRSYNEQFF.

The J gene is TRBJ1-2, the V gene TRBV30, with TRBD1 matching 8 bases. Germline lookup yields CDR1 GTSNPN and CDR2 SVGIG (reference sequence). J was trimmed by 6 bases and V by 0 bases; bases with no gene match: 6. CDR3 length equals 14 residues. The CDR3: CAWSVIPGGHGYTF. CDR3 nucleotides: TGTGCCTGGAGTGTTATCCCAGGGGGCCATGGCTACACCTTC.

V is TRBV2 and J is TRBJ1-1; possible D gene TRBD1, 5 bases. Trimming took 6 bases from V and 4 from J, leaving 15 bases between them. The germline gives CDR1 SNHLY, CDR2 FYNNEI. The CDR3 loop spans 14 amino acids. CDR3 loop: CASRGGRGGTEAFF. CDR3 DNA sequence: TGTGCCAGCAGGGGCGGACGGGGGGGCACTGAAGCTTTCTTT.

With respect to this clone: Other DNA sequences in the same sample also yield this CDR3. V gene TRBV7-3 combines with J gene TRBJ1-1; D is unclear. Between the trimmed V and J ends, which lost 4 bases and 1 base, there was a span of 7 bases. The germline gives CDR1 SGHTA, CDR2 FQGTGA. CDR3 length: 13 residues. The CDR3 sequence: CASSSQENTEAFF. Written as DNA, the CDR3 is TGTGCCAGCAGCTCCCAGGAGAACACTGAAGCTTTCTTT.

This chain joins TRBV10-3 and TRBJ2-7; weak D call: TRBD1 (6 bases). Trimming cost V 6 bases and J 0 bases, with 12 bases left between them. This CDR3 comprises 14 residues. Germline V gives CDR1 ENHRY, CDR2 SYGVKD. CDR3: CAIRALDSSYEQYF. The DNA for the CDR3 is TGTGCCATCAGGGCCCTGGACAGCTCCTACGAGCAGTACTTC.

The V call is TRBV28, the J call TRBJ2-7, with 8 nucleotides matching TRBD1. V was pared by 6 bases and J by 0 bases, with 7 bases of the junction left unmatched. Germline loops: CDR1 MDHEN, CDR2 SYDVKM. The CDR3 covers 15 residues. CDR3 region: CASRTTGANSYEQYF. The CDR3 nucleotides read TGTGCCAGCAGGACGACAGGGGCCAACTCCTACGAGCAGTACTTC.

The V and J genes are TRBV5-6 and TRBJ2-7; 7 bases line up with TRBD2. Germline V gene sequence: CDR1 SGHDT, CDR2 YYEEEE. CDR3 length: 14 amino acids. With V trimmed by 4 bases and J by 4 bases, 8 bases remained unmatched. The CDR3 region has the DNA TGTGCCAGCAGCGGGAGCGGGGTTGAATACGAGCAGTACTTC. Protein sequence: CASSGSGVEYEQYF.

This chain connects TRBV6-5 to TRBJ1-1; possible D gene TRBD1, 6 bases. V lost 4 bases, J lost 8 bases, and 11 bases lay in between. Per the germline V gene, CDR1 is MNHEY and CDR2 is SVGAGI. This CDR3 contains 12 residues. The CDR3 loop reads CASSSGQPEAFF. The CDR3 DNA reads TGTGCCAGCAGTTCCGGACAGCCAGAAGCTTTCTTT.

V gene TRBV28 combines with J gene TRBJ1-2, with TRBD1 identical over 7 bases. Looked up from germline, CDR1 is MDHEN and CDR2 is SYDVKM. This CDR3 is built from 13 residues. With V trimmed by 4 bases and J by 7 bases, 6 bases remained unmatched. CDR3 in DNA: TGTGCCAGCAGTTCCGGGACAGCGGCTGGCTACACCTTC. It encodes CASSSGTAAGYTF.

The chain combines TRBV11-3 with TRBJ2-7, with D hard to call. Trimming took off 6 bases at V and 9 bases at J, with 15 bases between the two ends. This CDR3 contains 12 residues. Germline lookup yields CDR1 SGHNT and CDR2 YENEEA. The DNA for the CDR3 is TGTGCCAGCAGTTCGATGACTGGAGCGCAGTACTTC. Translation gives CASSSMTGAQYF.

CDR3 amino acids: CASRTNHFDYGYTF. In DNA, the CDR3 is TGTGCCAGTAGAACTAACCACTTTGACTATGGCTACACCTTC. The chain has TRBV19 and TRBJ1-2; D is unresolved. Germline CDR1 reads LNHDA; CDR2 reads SQIVND (reference sequence). The CDR3 extends over 14 amino acids. Trimming pared 6 bases from V and 3 bases from J, leaving 14 bases between.

The chain has TRBV30 and TRBJ2-3, with a tentative D call TRBD1 (5 bases). CDR1 is GTSNPN, CDR2 SVGIG, per germline (reference sequence). The CDR3 consists of 13 residues. Deletions cut 0 bases from V and 4 bases from J, with 8 bases between. The CDR3 bases are TGTGCCTGGAGTGTTCAGGGCTCAGATACGCAGTATTTT. This gives the protein CAWSVQGSDTQYF.

The gene calls are TRBV10-3 and TRBJ2-7, with D unresolved. This CDR3 spans 13 amino acids. The germline CDR1 and CDR2 sequences are ENHRY and SYGVKD. Trimming took off 1 base at V and 4 bases at J, with 8 bases between the two ends. The CDR3 nucleotides are TGTGCCATCAGTGAGTTAATAGCTTACGAGCAGTACTTC. Translated, it gives CAISELIAYEQYF.

The gene calls are TRBV11-2 and TRBJ2-3, with D maybe TRBD1 (6 bases). Germline CDR1 SGHAT, CDR2 FQNNGV. The V gene lost 7 bases and the J gene lost 3 bases, with 17 bases spanning the gap. The length of the CDR3 is 15 residues. The CDR3 reads CASTETGLRTDTQYF. CDR3 bases: TGTGCCAGCACCGAAACAGGGTTAAGGACAGATACGCAGTATTTT.

This clone was seen only a few times. CDR3 bases: TGTGCCAGCAGCGGGGGGTATTCACCCCTCCACTTT. Amino acid sequence: CASSGGYSPLHF. This chain connects TRBV7-8 to TRBJ1-6, with D perhaps matching TRBD1 (5 bases). The CDR3 extends over 12 amino acids. V was cut by 5 bases and J by 8 bases, with 7 bases left in between. Germline values: CDR1 SGHVS, CDR2 FQNEAQ.

CDR3 sequence: CATGHLNYGYTF. CDR3 coding DNA: TGTGCCACCGGACACCTTAACTATGGCTACACCTTC. The V and J genes are TRBV25-1 and TRBJ1-2; TRBD1 might be the D (5 bases). The CDR3 runs 12 residues. Germline V gene data show CDR1 as MGHDK and CDR2 as SYGVNS. V was pared by 10 bases and J by 1 base, with 10 bases between.